The 2 T cell receptor beta chains below all came from one sample that was sequenced in a study of shared clonotypes between healthy human individuals (dated by TCRdb to 2020 to 2022). The receptor library was made with the immunoSEQ multiplex PCR assay. TCRdb retrieved this table from immuneACCESS and kept in-frame rearrangements only. Not all clones are present; in checked studies, unresolved V genes account for under half, and no reason is known for the remainder. This sample is represented by 90,000 to 130,000 clones; roughly 70% of them were singletons. Together, the top ten hold approximately 24% of the sample. Sequencing was carried out using memory CD8+ T cells sorted from blood. The label giving this sample's cell subset or site can be read as: CD45RO+ cells pooled with CCR7-negative TemRA cells. The receptors shown here come from a woman in her 30s in good health.

V is TRBV19 and J is TRBJ2-1; 9 positions match TRBD2. Germline CDR1 LNHDA, CDR2 SQIVND (reference sequence). Trimming removed 7 bases from V and 8 bases from J; junction bases left unmatched: 9. The CDR3 spans 14 residues. The CDR3 loop is CASIQREVSDEQFF. The CDR3 DNA reads as TGTGCCAGTATTCAGCGGGAGGTTAGCGATGAGCAGTTCTTC.

Comments on this clone: The same CDR3 arises from other DNA sequences in this sample as well. The chain employs TRBV5-6 and TRBJ1-1, with a tentative D call TRBD1 (6 bases). The CDR3 length is 15 residues. Trimming removed 0 bases from V and 0 bases from J, with 9 bases in between. Germline V gene sequence: CDR1 SGHDT, CDR2 YYEEEE. The CDR3 DNA sequence: TGTGCCAGCAGCTTGGCAGGGGCTATGAACACTGAAGCTTTCTTT. Its protein is CASSLAGAMNTEAFF.